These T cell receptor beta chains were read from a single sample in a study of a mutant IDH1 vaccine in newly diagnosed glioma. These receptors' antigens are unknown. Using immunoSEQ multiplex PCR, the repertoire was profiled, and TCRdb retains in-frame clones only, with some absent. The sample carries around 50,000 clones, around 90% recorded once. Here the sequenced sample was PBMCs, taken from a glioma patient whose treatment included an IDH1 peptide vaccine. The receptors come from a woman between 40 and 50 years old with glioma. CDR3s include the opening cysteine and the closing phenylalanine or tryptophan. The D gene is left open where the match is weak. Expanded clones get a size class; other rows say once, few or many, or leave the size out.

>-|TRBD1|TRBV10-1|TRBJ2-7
TGCGCCAGCAGTGCGGGGACAGCTTCCTACGAGCAGTACTTC
CASSAGTASYEQYF
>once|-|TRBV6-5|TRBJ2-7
TGTGCCAGCAGTTACTCGTCAAAACAGCTAAGCAAGCAGTACTTC
CASSYSSKQLSKQYF
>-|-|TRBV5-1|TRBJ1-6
TGCGCCAGCAGCAATAGACGTGATAATTCACCCCTCCACTTT
CASSNRRDNSPLHF
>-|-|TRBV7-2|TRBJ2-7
TGTGCCAGCAGCTTAGCAGTGACAGAGCAGTACGAGCAGTACTTC
CASSLAVTEQYEQYF
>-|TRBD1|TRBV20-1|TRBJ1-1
TGCAGTGCTGGAACAGGGGGAAAAGCTTTCTTT
CSAGTGGKAFF
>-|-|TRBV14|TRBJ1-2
TGTGCCAGCAGCCAAGAGCGGCACTATGGCTACACCTTC
CASSQERHYGYTF
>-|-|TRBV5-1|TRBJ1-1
TGCGCCAGCCAGGGGTTAGGGGATCCGCTGAACACTGAAGCTTTCTTT
CASQGLGDPLNTEAFF
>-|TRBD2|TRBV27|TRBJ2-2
TGTGCCAGCAGGGGATACGGGACTAGCAATTTCGGGGAGCTGTTTTTT
CASRGYGTSNFGELFF
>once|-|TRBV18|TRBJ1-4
TGTGCCAGCTCATCCCGACAGCCAACTAATGAAAAACTGTTTTTT
CASSSRQPTNEKLFF
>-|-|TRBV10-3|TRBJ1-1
TGTGCCATCAGTGAGTCCGAGGTAAACCAAGCTTTCTTT
CAISESEVNQAFF
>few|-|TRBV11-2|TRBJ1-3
TGTGCCAGCAGCTTAGGCGGGCGCCCCGGCACCATATATTTT
CASSLGGRPGTIYF
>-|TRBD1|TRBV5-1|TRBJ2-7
TGCGCCAGCAGCTCGCGACAGGGTATTGAGCAGTACTTC
CASSSRQGIEQYF
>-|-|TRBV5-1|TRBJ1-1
TGCGCCAGCAGCTTGGGGGACCTGCCAGTGGCTTTCTTT
CASSLGDLPVAFF
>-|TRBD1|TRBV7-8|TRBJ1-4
TGTGCCAGCAGCCCTGGGACAGCTGGGAAGGAAAAACTGTTTTTT
CASSPGTAGKEKLFF
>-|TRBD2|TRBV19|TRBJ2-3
TGTGCCAGTAGTGGGACTAGCGGGAGGTACACAGATACGCAGTATTTT
CASSGTSGRYTDTQYF
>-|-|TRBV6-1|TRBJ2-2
TGTGCCAGCAGTGCCGGGCAGTACACGTCCGGGGAGCTGTTTTTT
CASSAGQYTSGELFF
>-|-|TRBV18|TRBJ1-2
TGTGCCAGCTCACCACCGGCAGGCCCAGGCTACACCTTC
CASSPPAGPGYTF
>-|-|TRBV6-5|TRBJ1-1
TGTGCCAGCAGTGCGGGCCCCGGTAGGACTGAAGCTTTCTTT
CASSAGPGRTEAFF
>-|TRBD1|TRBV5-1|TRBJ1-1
TGCGCCAGCAGCTTACTGACAGGGGGTGGAATGAACACTGAAGCTTTCTTT
CASSLLTGGGMNTEAFF
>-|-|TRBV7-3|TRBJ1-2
TGTGCCAGCAGCTTAGGGGGCGGAGGGTCGGCCTATGGCTACACCTTC
CASSLGGGGSAYGYTF
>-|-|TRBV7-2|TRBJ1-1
TGTGCCAGCAGCCTAAGGGGTAGTACTGAAGCTTTCTTT
CASSLRGSTEAFF
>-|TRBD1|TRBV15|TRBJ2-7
TGTGCCACCAGCCGGGACAGGGGTTCTGACGAGCAGTACTTC
CATSRDRGSDEQYF
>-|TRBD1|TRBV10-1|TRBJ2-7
TGCGCCAGCAGTCGACAGGGGCGAAGGGAGCAGTACTTC
CASSRQGRREQYF
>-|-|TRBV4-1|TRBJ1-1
TGCGCCAGCAGCCAATATCGCCAGCTGAACACTGAAGCTTTCTTT
CASSQYRQLNTEAFF
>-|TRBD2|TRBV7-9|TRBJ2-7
TGTGCCAGCAGCTTAGTACTAGCGGGAGAGCTCGAGCAGTACTTC
CASSLVLAGELEQYF
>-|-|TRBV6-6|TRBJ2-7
TGTGCCAGCAGCAGGGTCTACGAGCAGTACTTC
CASSRVYEQYF
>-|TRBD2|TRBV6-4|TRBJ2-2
TGTGCCAGCAGTCAACTAGCGGGGGTCACCGGGGAGCTGTTTTTT
CASSQLAGVTGELFF
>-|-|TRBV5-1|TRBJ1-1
TGCGCCAGCAGCTTGGCCAGGAACACTGAAGCTTTCTTT
CASSLARNTEAFF
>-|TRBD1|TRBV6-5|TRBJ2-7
TGTGCCAGCAGTGCCGGGACAGGGGGCCCATACGAGCAGTACTTC
CASSAGTGGPYEQYF
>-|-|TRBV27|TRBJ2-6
TGTGCCAGCAGTTTAACCTCAGGGGCCTCTGGGGCCAACGTCCTGACTTTC
CASSLTSGASGANVLTF
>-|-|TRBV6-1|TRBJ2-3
TGTGCCAGCAGTGAAGACAGGGTGAGGGCCCATACGCAGTATTTT
CASSEDRVRAHTQYF
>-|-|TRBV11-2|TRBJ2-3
TGTGCCAGCAGCTTAGTGCAGGCCCTAGGGACAGATACGCAGTATTTT
CASSLVQALGTDTQYF
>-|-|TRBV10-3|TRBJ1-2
TGTGCCATCAGTGAGTCGGGCAGGGTCTATGGCTACACCTTC
CAISESGRVYGYTF
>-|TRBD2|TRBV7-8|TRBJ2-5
TGTGCCAGCAGCTCCTACCGGGAGGGCCCGGATTCGCCCCGGCAGACCCAGTACTTC
CASSSYREGPDSPRQTQYF
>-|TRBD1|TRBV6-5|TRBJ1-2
TGTGCCAGCAGGGACAGGACAGGGGTCTATGGCTACACCTTC
CASRDRTGVYGYTF
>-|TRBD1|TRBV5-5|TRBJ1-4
TGTGCCAGCAGCCAACCGGGACAGAGTCTTTTTTTT
CASSQPGQSLFF
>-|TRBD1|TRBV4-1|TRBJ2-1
TGCGCCAGCAGCCAAGTTAACAGGGGGGATGAGCAGTTCTTC
CASSQVNRGDEQFF
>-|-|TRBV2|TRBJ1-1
TGTGCCAGCAGTGAGATGGTAGGGACAGCTTTCTTT
CASSEMVGTAFF
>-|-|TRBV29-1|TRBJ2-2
TGCAGCGCCTACACCGGGGAGCTGTTTTTT
CSAYTGELFF
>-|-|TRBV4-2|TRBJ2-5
TGTGCCAGCAGCCCTCAGGAGGGGGCACAAGAGACCCAGTACTTC
CASSPQEGAQETQYF
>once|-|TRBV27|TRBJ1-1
TGTGCCAGCAGTCTAGTTATGGGGAACACTGAAGCTTTCTTT
CASSLVMGNTEAFF
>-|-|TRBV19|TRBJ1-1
TGTGCCAGTAGTATAAGTGAGGGGATGACTGAAGCTTTCTTT
CASSISEGMTEAFF
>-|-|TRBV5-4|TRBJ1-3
TGTGCCAGCAGGGACTACGACAGTTCTGGAAACACCATATATTTT
CASRDYDSSGNTIYF
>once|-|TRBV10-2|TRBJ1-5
TGCGCCAGCAGCCTAAGGGGGAATCAGCCCCAGCATTTT
CASSLRGNQPQHF
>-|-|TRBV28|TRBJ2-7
TGTGCCAGCAGTTTACGGGGACCCCAGTACTTC
CASSLRGPQYF
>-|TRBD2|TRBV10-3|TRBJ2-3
TGTGCCATCACCCTAGCGGGGTCCACAGATACGCAGTATTTT
CAITLAGSTDTQYF